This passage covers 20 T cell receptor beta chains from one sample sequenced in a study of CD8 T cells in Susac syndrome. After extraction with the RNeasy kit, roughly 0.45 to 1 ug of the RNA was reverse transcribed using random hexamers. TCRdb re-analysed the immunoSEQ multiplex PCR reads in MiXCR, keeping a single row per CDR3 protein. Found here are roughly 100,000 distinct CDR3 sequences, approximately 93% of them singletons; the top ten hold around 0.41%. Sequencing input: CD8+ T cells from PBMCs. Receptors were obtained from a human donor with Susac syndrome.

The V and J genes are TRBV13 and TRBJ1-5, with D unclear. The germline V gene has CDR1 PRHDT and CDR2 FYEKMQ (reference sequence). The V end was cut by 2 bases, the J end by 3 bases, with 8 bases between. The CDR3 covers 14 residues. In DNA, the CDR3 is TGTGCCAGCAGCTTAAGGCAGACCAATCAGCCCCAGCATTTT. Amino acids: CASSLRQTNQPQHF. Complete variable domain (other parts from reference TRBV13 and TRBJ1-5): AAGVIQSPRHLIKEKRETATLKCYPIPRHDTVYWYQQGPGQDPQFLISFYEKMQSDKGSIPDRFSAQQFSDYHSELNMSSLELGDSALYFCASSLRQTNQPQHFGDGTRLSIL.

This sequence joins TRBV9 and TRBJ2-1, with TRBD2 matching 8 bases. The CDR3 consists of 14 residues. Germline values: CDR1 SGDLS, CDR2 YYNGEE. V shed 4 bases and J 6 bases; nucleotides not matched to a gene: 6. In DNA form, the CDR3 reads TGTGCCAGCAGCCAATCAGCGGGGGCCAATGAGCAGTTCTTC. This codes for CASSQSAGANEQFF.

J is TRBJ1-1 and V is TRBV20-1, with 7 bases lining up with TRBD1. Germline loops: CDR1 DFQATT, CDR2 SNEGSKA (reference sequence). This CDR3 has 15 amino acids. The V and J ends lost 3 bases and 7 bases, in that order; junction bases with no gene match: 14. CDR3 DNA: TGCAGTGCTAGCGGGGACAGCTCCGCCGGGGGTGAAGCTTTCTTT. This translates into CSASGDSSAGGEAFF.

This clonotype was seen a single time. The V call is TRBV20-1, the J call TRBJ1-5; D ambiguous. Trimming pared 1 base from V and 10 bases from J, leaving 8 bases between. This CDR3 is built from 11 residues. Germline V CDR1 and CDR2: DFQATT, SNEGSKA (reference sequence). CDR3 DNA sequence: TGCAGTGCTAGAGCAGTAGGACCCCAGCATTTT. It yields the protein CSARAVGPQHF.

CDR3 loop: CSASQAEDGYYEQYF. CDR3 nucleotides: TGCAGTGCTAGCCAAGCTGAGGACGGATACTACGAGCAGTACTTC. The V call is TRBV20-1, the J call TRBJ2-7; D is uncertain. The CDR3 has 15 residues. CDR1 and CDR2 (germline): DFQATT, SNEGSKA (reference sequence). Between the trimmed V and J ends, which lost 3 bases and 3 bases, there was a span of 18 bases.

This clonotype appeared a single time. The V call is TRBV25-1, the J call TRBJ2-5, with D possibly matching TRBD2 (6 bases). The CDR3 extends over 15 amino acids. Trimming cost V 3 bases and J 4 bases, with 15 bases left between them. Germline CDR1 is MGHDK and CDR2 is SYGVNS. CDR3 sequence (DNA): TGTGCCAGCAGTGATTACACGGGGGATGGAGAGACCCAGTACTTC. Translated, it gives CASSDYTGDGETQYF.

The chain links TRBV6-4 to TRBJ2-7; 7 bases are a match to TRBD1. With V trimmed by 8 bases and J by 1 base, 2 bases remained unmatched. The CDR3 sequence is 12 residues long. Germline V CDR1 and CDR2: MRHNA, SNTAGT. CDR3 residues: CASEDRSYEQYF. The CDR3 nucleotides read TGTGCCAGCGAGGACAGGTCCTACGAGCAGTACTTC.

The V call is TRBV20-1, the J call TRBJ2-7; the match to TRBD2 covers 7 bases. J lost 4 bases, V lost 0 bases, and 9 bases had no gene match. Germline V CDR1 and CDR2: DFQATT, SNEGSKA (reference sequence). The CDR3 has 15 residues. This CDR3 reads CSARDRLSGWYEQYF. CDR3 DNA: TGCAGTGCTAGAGATCGACTTAGCGGGTGGTACGAGCAGTACTTC.

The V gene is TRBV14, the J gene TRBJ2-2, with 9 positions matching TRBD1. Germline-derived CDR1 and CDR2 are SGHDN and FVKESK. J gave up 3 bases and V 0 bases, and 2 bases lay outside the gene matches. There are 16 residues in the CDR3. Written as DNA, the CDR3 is TGTGCCAGCAGCCAAGAACAGGGGGCTCACACCGGGGAGCTGTTTTTT. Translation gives CASSQEQGAHTGELFF.

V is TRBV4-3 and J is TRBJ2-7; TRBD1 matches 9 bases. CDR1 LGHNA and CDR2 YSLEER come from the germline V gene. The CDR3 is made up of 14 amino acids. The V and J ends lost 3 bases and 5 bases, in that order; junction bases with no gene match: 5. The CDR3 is CASSQGQGDNEQYF. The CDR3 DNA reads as TGCGCCAGCAGCCAGGGACAGGGAGACAACGAGCAGTACTTC.

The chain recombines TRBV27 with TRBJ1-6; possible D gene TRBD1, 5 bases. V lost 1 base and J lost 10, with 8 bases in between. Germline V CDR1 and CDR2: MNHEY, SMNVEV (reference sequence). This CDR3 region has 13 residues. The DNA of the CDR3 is TGTGCCAGCAGTTTATTGGGGGAATCACCCCTCCACTTT. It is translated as CASSLLGESPLHF.

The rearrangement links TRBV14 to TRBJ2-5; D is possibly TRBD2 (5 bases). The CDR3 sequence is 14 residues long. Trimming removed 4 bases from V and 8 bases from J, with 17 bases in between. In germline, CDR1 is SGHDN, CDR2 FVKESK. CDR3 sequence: CASSRSGPGRTQYF. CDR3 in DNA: TGTGCCAGCAGCCGAAGCGGCCCTGGGAGAACCCAGTACTTC.

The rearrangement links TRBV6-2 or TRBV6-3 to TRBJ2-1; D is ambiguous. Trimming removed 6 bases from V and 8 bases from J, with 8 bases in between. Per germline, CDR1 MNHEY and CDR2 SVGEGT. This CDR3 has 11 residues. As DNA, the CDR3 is TGTGCCAGCAGGGAAAAGGATGAGCAGTTCTTC. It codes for CASREKDEQFF.

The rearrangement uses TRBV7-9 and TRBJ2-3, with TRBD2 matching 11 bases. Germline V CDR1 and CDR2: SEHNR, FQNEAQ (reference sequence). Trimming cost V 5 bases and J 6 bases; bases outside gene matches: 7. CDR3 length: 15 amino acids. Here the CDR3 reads CASSGTSGRLDTQYF. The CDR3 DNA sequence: TGTGCCAGCAGCGGGACTAGCGGTCGCTTGGATACGCAGTATTTT.

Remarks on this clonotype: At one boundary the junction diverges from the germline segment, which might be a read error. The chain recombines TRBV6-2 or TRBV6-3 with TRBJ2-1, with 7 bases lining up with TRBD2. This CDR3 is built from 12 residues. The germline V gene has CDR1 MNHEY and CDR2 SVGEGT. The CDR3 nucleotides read TGTGCCAGCAGTTCTTTCGGCGGGGGTCCGGTCTTC. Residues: CASSSFGGGPVF.

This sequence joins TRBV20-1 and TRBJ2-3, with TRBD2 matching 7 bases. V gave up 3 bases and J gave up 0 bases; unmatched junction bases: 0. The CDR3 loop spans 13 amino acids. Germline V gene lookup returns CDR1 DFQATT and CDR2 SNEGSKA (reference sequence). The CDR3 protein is CSASGGSTDTQYF. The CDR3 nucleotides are TGCAGTGCTAGCGGGGGGAGCACAGATACGCAGTATTTT.

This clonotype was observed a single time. CDR3 sequence reads: CASSYGTDKWGEQYF. CDR3 sequence (DNA): TGTGCCAGCAGCTACGGGACGGATAAGTGGGGCGAGCAGTACTTC. The V gene is TRBV7-9, the J gene TRBJ2-7; either TRBD1 or TRBD2 may fit D (5 bases each). The CDR3 runs to 15 residues. Germline CDR1 is SEHNR and CDR2 is FQNEAQ (reference sequence). V was pared by 4 bases and J by 6 bases, with 19 bases between.

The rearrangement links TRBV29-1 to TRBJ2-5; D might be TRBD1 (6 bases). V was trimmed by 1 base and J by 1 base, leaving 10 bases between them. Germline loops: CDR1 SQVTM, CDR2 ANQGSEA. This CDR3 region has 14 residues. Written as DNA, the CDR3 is TGCAGCGTTGAAGGTCACAGGGCCCAAGAGACCCAGTACTTC. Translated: CSVEGHRAQETQYF. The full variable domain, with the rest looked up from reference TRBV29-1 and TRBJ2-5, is SAVISQKPSRDICQRGTSLTIQCQVDSQVTMMFWYRQQPGQSLTLIATANQGSEATYESGFVIDKFPISRPNLTFSTLTVSNMSPEDSSIYLCSVEGHRAQETQYFGPGTRLLVL.

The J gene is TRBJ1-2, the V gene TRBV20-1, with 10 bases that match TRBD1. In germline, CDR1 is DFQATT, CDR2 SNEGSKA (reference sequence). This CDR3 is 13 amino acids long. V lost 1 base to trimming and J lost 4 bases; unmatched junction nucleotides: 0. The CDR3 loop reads CSARGTGGYGYTF. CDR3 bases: TGCAGTGCTAGAGGGACAGGGGGCTATGGCTACACCTTC.

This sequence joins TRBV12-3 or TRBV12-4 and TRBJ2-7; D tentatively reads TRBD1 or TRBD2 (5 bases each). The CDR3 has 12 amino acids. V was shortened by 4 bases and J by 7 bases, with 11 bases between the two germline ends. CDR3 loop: CASSWDGTEQYF. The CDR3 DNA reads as TGTGCCAGCAGTTGGGACGGGACGGAGCAGTACTTC.